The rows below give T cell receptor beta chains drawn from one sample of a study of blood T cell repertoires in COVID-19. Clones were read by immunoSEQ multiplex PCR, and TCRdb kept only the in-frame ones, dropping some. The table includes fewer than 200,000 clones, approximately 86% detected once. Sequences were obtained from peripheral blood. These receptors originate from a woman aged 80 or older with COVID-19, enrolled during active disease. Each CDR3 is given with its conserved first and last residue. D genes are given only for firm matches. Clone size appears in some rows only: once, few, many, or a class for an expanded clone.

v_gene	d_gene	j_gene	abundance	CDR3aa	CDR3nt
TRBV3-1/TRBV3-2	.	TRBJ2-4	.	CASSQVADIQYF	TGTGCCAGCAGTCAAGTGGCCGACATTCAGTACTTC
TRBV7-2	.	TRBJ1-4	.	CASSSSGGQRGKLFF	TGTGCCAGCAGCTCCTCCGGAGGCCAGCGGGGAAAACTGTTTTTT
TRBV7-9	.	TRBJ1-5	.	CATRPIQGDQPQHF	TGTGCCACCCGACCAATACAGGGCGATCAGCCCCAGCATTTT
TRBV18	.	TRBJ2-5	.	CASSPGTFSGQETQYF	TGTGCCAGCTCACCCGGGACGTTCAGCGGGCAAGAGACCCAGTACTTC
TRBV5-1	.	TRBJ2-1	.	CASSLTGGPYNEQFF	TGCGCCAGCAGTTTGACCGGGGGACCCTACAATGAGCAGTTCTTC
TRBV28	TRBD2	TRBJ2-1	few	CASSLSGSLSNEQFF	TGTGCCAGCAGCCTTAGCGGGAGTCTTTCCAATGAGCAGTTCTTC
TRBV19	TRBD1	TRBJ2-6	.	CASMAPGQYLLTF	TGTGCCAGTATGGCGCCGGGACAGTACCTCCTGACTTTC
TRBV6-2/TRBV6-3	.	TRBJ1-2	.	CASSASGPRGGYTF	TGTGCCAGCAGTGCCTCGGGTCCCCGGGGAGGCTACACCTTC
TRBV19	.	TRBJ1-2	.	CASSTGGREAANYGYTF	TGTGCCAGTAGTACCGGCGGAAGGGAGGCAGCTAACTATGGCTACACCTTC
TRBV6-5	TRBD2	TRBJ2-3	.	CASSPGLGTDTQYF	TGTGCCAGCAGTCCAGGACTAGGCACAGATACGCAGTATTTT
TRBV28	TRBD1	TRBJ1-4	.	CASSFGDSNEKLFF	TGTGCCAGCAGTTTCGGGGACAGTAATGAAAAACTGTTTTTT
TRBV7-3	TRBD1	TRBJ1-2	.	CASSGGPQGGFYGYTF	TGTGCCAGCAGCGGTGGCCCCCAGGGGGGTTTCTATGGCTACACCTTC
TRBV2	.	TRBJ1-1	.	CASTLIQGNAEAFF	TGTGCCAGCACCCTTATCCAGGGGAACGCTGAAGCTTTCTTT
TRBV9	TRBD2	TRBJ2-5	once	CASSVGTSGSVEETQYF	TGTGCCAGCAGCGTAGGGACTAGCGGGAGTGTAGAAGAGACCCAGTACTTC
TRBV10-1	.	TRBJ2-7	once	CASSDQRDEQYF	TGCGCCAGCAGTGATCAGCGCGACGAGCAGTACTTC
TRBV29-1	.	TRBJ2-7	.	CSVVIWSNEQYF	TGCAGCGTTGTTATTTGGAGTAACGAGCAGTACTTC
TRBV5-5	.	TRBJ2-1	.	CASSLAGTPSLDEQFF	TGTGCCAGCAGCTTGGCCGGGACTCCTTCCCTCGATGAGCAGTTCTTC
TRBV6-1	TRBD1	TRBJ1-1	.	CASSARTGGNLNTEAFF	TGTGCCAGCAGTGCCAGGACAGGAGGTAATCTGAACACTGAAGCTTTCTTT
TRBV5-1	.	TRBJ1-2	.	CASSLTANYGYTF	TGCGCCAGCAGCTTGACAGCTAACTATGGCTACACCTTC
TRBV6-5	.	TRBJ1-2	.	CASSGGNANYGYTF	TGTGCCAGTTCCGGAGGGAACGCTAACTATGGCTACACCTTC
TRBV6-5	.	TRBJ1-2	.	CASSYSRGDYTF	TGTGCCAGCAGTTACTCACGGGGGGACTACACCTTC
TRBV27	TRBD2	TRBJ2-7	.	CASSPMGRAWNYEQYF	TGTGCCAGCAGCCCTATGGGGAGGGCTTGGAACTACGAGCAGTACTTC